Below are 18 T cell receptor beta chains sequenced from a single sample in a study of sequential checkpoint blockade in melanoma. Method: immunoSEQ multiplex PCR; TCRdb's copy keeps in-frame clones and lacks some. The sample records around 12,000 clones, approximately 68% being singletons. Treatment noted: randomized to nivolumab then ipilimumab (arm A) or the reverse (arm B). Material: CD8+ T cells sorted from blood (inferred from file names), obtained from a patient given nivolumab and ipilimumab in sequence. These TCRs come from a human donor with melanoma.

V is TRBV27 and J is TRBJ2-3; the match to TRBD2 covers 14 bases. This CDR3 contains 16 residues. In germline, CDR1 is MNHEY, CDR2 SMNVEV (reference sequence). V lost 5 bases and J lost 1; bases outside the gene matches: 2. The CDR3, as DNA: TGTGCCAGCAGTGCGACTAGCGGGAGGGGCACAGATACGCAGTATTTT. It is translated as CASSATSGRGTDTQYF.

The sample holds one count of this clone. The DNA for the CDR3 is TGTGCCAGTACCCTGGACATAGACGCTACATCTAACTATGGCTACACCTTC. Encoded protein: CASTLDIDATSNYGYTF. This chain uses TRBV19 with TRBJ1-2, with a possible D match to TRBD1 (5 bases). Germline V lookup: CDR1 LNHDA, CDR2 SQIVND (reference sequence). V was clipped by 7 bases and J by 0 bases, with 21 bases between them. The CDR3 extends over 17 amino acids.

V and J are TRBV2 and TRBJ2-2; D not resolved. CDR1 SNHLY and CDR2 FYNNEI come from the germline V gene. The ends were cut back, 8 bases at V and 5 bases at J, with 9 bases in the middle. CDR3 length equals 12 residues. DNA for the CDR3: TGTGCCAGCTCCCTGCGGACCGGGGAGCTGTTTTTT. It specifies CASSLRTGELFF.

Concerning this clone: Other DNA sequences in this specimen translate into the identical CDR3. This chain links TRBV6-5 with TRBJ1-2; D remains unclear. The CDR3 runs to 13 residues. Trimming took 8 bases from V and 4 from J, leaving 14 bases between them. Germline values: CDR1 MNHEY, CDR2 SVGAGI. CDR3 sequence (DNA): TGTGCCAGCCGAACCTCAGGAGGCTATGGCTACACCTTC. Translation gives CASRTSGGYGYTF.

J is TRBJ1-5 and V is TRBV19, with 10 bases matching TRBD1. Germline assignment: CDR1 LNHDA and CDR2 SQIVND (reference sequence). Losses at the gene ends were 5 bases for V and 7 bases for J; bases not matched to a gene: 8. The CDR3 length is 15 residues. The chain's CDR3 is CASSLTGTGAQPQHF. Here the CDR3 DNA reads TGTGCCAGTAGTCTTACCGGGACAGGGGCCCAGCCCCAGCATTTT.

The chain uses TRBV7-9 and TRBJ2-5, with D possibly being TRBD1 (6 bases). Germline CDR1 is SEHNR and CDR2 is FQNEAQ (reference sequence). V was cut by 3 bases and J by 3 bases, with 8 bases left in between. CDR3 size: 13 residues. The chain's CDR3 is CASSFRTEETQYF. As DNA, the CDR3 is TGTGCCAGCAGCTTCAGGACAGAAGAGACCCAGTACTTC.

The J gene is TRBJ1-3, the V gene TRBV28; a possible D gene is TRBD1 (6 bases). Germline V gives CDR1 MDHEN, CDR2 SYDVKM. This CDR3 has 15 amino acids. The ends were cut back, 4 bases at V and 4 bases at J, with 14 bases in the middle. Here the CDR3 reads CASSWGIQGGNTIYF. In DNA, the CDR3 is TGTGCCAGCAGTTGGGGGATACAGGGAGGAAACACCATATATTTT.

The rearrangement links TRBV5-6 to TRBJ1-3; 9 positions agree with TRBD1. The V segment lost 4 bases and the J segment 3 bases; nucleotides outside the gene matches: 5. Per the germline V gene, CDR1 is SGHDT and CDR2 is YYEEEE. The CDR3 contains 15 residues. CDR3 loop: CASSPGTGYGNTIYF. In nucleotides, the CDR3 is TGTGCCAGCAGCCCCGGGACAGGGTATGGAAACACCATATATTTT.

This rearrangement joins TRBV30 to TRBJ1-1; a weak D match, TRBD1 (6 bases). V was cut by 4 bases and J by 0 bases, with 12 bases left in between. The CDR3 totals 14 residues. Germline V gene sequence: CDR1 GTSNPN, CDR2 SVGIG (reference sequence). CDR3 DNA sequence: TGTGCCTGGACGTTTGGGACACTGAACACTGAAGCTTTCTTT. Amino acids: CAWTFGTLNTEAFF.

The genes are TRBV2 and TRBJ2-5; 8 positions match TRBD1. V lost 8 bases to trimming and J lost 4 bases; unmatched junction nucleotides: 9. The CDR3 has 14 residues. Germline lookup yields CDR1 SNHLY and CDR2 FYNNEI. In DNA form, the CDR3 reads TGTGCCAGCGGGGGTACAGGGGGTGGAGAGACCCAGTACTTC. Translation gives CASGGTGGGETQYF.

This clone occurred once. The chain employs TRBV28 and TRBJ1-4; 7 bases match TRBD1. The CDR3 is made up of 14 amino acids. Germline assignment: CDR1 MDHEN and CDR2 SYDVKM. The junction had 8 bases not matched to a gene; V was cut back by 5 bases and J by 8 bases. This CDR3 reads CASSLTGWGEKLFF. The CDR3 bases are TGTGCCAGCAGTCTGACAGGGTGGGGAGAAAAACTGTTTTTT.

This clone was counted only a few times. This chain connects TRBV2 to TRBJ1-6; D unresolved. The CDR3 is 15 amino acids. Germline CDR1 is SNHLY and CDR2 is FYNNEI. Deletions cut 3 bases from V and 0 bases from J, with 6 bases between. The DNA for the CDR3 is TGTGCCAGCAGTGATCTGAGCTCCTATAATTCACCCCTCCACTTT. Protein sequence: CASSDLSSYNSPLHF.

The chain joins TRBV5-1 to TRBJ2-2; 15 bases are shared with TRBD2. Germline V gene data show CDR1 as SGHRS and CDR2 as YFSETQ. Trimming removed 4 bases from V and 4 bases from J; junction bases left unmatched: 2. The CDR3 has 16 amino acids. CDR3 nucleotide sequence: TGCGCCAGCAGCCCGGGACTAGCGGGGGGCACCGGGGAGCTGTTTTTT. Protein sequence: CASSPGLAGGTGELFF.

V and J are TRBV28 and TRBJ2-3, with TRBD1 identical over 10 bases. Germline CDR1 MDHEN, CDR2 SYDVKM. The ends lost 4 bases at V and 4 bases at J; junction bases unmatched: 11. This CDR3 is built from 17 residues. CDR3 bases: TGTGCCAGCAGTTCCACCGGGGGGGACAGGGGATCAGATACGCAGTATTTT. Amino acids: CASSSTGGDRGSDTQYF. The full variable domain, completed using reference TRBV28 and TRBJ2-3, is DVKVTQSSRYLVKRTGEKVFLECVQDMDHENMFWYRQDPGLGLRLIYFSYDVKMKEKGDIPEGYSVSREKKERFSLILESASTNQTSMYLCASSSTGGDRGSDTQYFGPGTRLTVL.

The V call is TRBV7-9, the J call TRBJ2-7, with TRBD2 matching 11 bases. This CDR3 region has 17 residues. Trimming removed 5 bases from V and 3 bases from J; junction bases left unmatched: 12. Germline CDR1 SEHNR, CDR2 FQNEAQ (reference sequence). The CDR3 here is CASSTPSGLAGGYEQYF. CDR3 DNA: TGTGCCAGCAGCACCCCCTCGGGCCTAGCGGGAGGCTACGAGCAGTACTTC.

This clone was picked up a small number of times. The V and J genes are TRBV10-3 and TRBJ1-3; TRBD1 might be the D (6 bases). Germline V lookup: CDR1 ENHRY, CDR2 SYGVKD. The CDR3 has 14 amino acids. Trimming removed 4 bases from V and 8 bases from J, with 15 bases in between. CDR3 sequence: CAISVGQRLDTIYF. CDR3 DNA: TGTGCCATCAGTGTGGGACAACGTCTGGACACCATATATTTT.

The rearrangement joins TRBV9 to TRBJ2-3, with D perhaps matching TRBD2 (6 bases). The CDR3 is 14 amino acids. Germline CDR1 is SGDLS and CDR2 is YYNGEE. The germline V and J ends were trimmed by 2 bases and 5 bases, with 12 bases remaining between them. CDR3 sequence: CASSVEGKEDTQYF. CDR3 in DNA: TGTGCCAGCAGCGTGGAGGGGAAGGAAGATACGCAGTATTTT.

A note on this clone: Other DNA sequences in the same sample also yield this CDR3. The V and J genes are TRBV4-1 and TRBJ2-7; tentative D call: TRBD1 (5 bases). V was trimmed by 0 bases and J by 5 bases, leaving 14 bases between them. CDR3 length equals 15 residues. The germline gives CDR1 MGHRA, CDR2 YSYEKL. The CDR3 DNA reads as TGCGCCAGCAGCCAAGACTTGCCTACAGGAAACGAGCAGTACTTC. Protein product: CASSQDLPTGNEQYF.